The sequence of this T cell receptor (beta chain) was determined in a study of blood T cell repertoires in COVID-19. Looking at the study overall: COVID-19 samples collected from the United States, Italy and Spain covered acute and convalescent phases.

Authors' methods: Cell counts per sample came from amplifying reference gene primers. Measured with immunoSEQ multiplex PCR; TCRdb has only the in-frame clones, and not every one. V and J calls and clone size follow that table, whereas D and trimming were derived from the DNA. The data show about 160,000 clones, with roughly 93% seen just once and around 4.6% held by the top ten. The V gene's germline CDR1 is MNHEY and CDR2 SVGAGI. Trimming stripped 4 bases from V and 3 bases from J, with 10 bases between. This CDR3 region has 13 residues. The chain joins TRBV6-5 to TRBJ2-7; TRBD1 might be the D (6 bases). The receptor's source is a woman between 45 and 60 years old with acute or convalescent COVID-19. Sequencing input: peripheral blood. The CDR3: CASSWSQGYEQYF. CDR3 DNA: TGTGCCAGCAGTTGGTCACAGGGCTACGAGCAGTACTTC.